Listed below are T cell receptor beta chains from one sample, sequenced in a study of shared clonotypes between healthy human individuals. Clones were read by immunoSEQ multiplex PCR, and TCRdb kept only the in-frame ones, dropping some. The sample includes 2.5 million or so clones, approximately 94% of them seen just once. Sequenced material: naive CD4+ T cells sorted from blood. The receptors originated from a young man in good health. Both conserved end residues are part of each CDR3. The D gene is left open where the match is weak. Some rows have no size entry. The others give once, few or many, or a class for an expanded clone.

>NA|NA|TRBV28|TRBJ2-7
TGTGCCAGCAGTTTCGGGGGATCCTACGAGCAGTACTTC
CASSFGGSYEQYF
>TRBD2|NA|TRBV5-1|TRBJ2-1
TGCGCCAGCAGCGCGGGAGGGTCTCTCTACAATGAGCAGTTCTTC
CASSAGGSLYNEQFF
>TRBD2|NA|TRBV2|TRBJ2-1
TGTGCCAGCAGTGAGAGACTAGCGGGAGCTTCCGAGCAGTTCTTC
CASSERLAGASEQFF
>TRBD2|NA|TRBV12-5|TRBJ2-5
TGTGCTAGTGGGCTAGCGGGAGTTGAGACCCAGTACTTC
CASGLAGVETQYF
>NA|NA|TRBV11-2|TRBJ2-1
TGTGCCAGCAGCTTAGAGGGACGAGGAAGCAATGAGCAGTTCTTC
CASSLEGRGSNEQFF
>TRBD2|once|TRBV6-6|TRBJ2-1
TGTGCCAGCAGTTTGCGAGCGGGAGGGGGGAATGAGCAGTTCTTC
CASSLRAGGGNEQFF
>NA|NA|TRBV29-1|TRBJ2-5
TGCAGCGCCGGAGAGGAGACCCAGTACTTC
CSAGEETQYF
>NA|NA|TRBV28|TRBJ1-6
TGTGCCAGCAGTTTTCTTGGGTATTCACCCCTCCACTTT
CASSFLGYSPLHF
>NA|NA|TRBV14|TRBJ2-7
TGTGCCAGCAGCCAAGCTCTGGAGCAGTACTTC
CASSQALEQYF
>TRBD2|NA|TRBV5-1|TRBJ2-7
TGCGCCAGCAGCAGCGGTCGGAGCGGGAGCGGTAACGAGCAGTACTTC
CASSSGRSGSGNEQYF
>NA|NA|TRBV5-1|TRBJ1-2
TGCGCCAGCAGCTTGGCCAATAGGGGCAGTGAAATCTATGGCTACACCTTC
CASSLANRGSEIYGYTF
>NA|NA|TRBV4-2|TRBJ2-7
TGTGCCAGCAGCCCCGAAAGCGGTCTCTCCTACGAGCAGTACTTC
CASSPESGLSYEQYF
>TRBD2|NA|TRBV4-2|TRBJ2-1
TGTGCCAGCAGCCAAGATACTAGCGGGAGCTCCTACAATGAGCAGTTCTTC
CASSQDTSGSSYNEQFF
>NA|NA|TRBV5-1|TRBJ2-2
TGCGCCAGCAGCTCCGGCTCCACCGGGGAGCTGTTTTTT
CASSSGSTGELFF
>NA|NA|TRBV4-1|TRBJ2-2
TGCGCCAGCAGCCAAGCGGCGGCGGGCCACACCGGGGAGCTGTTTTTT
CASSQAAAGHTGELFF
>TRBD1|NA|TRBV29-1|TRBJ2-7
TGCAGCGTAGCGGGACAGGGGCTTGGTTTCTACGAGCAGTACTTC
CSVAGQGLGFYEQYF
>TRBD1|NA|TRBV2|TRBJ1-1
TGTGCCAGCGTACGACAGGGTATGAACACTGAAGCTTTCTTT
CASVRQGMNTEAFF
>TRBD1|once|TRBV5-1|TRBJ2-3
TGCGCCAGCAGCTCAGGACAGGCAGCAGATACGCAGTATTTT
CASSSGQAADTQYF
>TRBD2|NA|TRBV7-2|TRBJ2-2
TGTGCCAGCAGCGTAGGAGGACTAGCGGGTACCGGGGAGCTGTTTTTT
CASSVGGLAGTGELFF
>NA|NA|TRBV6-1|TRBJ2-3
TGTGCCAGCAGTGAAGCGGGGGATACGCAGTATTTT
CASSEAGDTQYF
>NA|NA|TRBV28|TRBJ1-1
TGTGCCGGATCAAAGAGGGCATTGAACACTGAAGCTTTCTTT
CAGSKRALNTEAFF
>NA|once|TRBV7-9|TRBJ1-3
TGTGCCAGCAGCTCCCCGGGACCGAAAGGTGGAAACACCATATATTTT
CASSSPGPKGGNTIYF
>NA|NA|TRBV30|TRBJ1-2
TGTGCCTGGAGTGTAACCGGGAACTATGGCTACACCTTC
CAWSVTGNYGYTF
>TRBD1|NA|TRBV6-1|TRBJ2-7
TGTGCCAGCAGTGAAAGTGGGACAGGGATGTACGAGCAGTACTTC
CASSESGTGMYEQYF
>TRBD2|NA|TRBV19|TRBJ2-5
TGTGCCAGTAGCGGGACTACCCAAGAGACCCAGTACTTC
CASSGTTQETQYF
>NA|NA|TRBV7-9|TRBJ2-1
TGTGCCAGCTACATGTCCGGGACACCCCGCGGTGAGCAGTTCTTC
CASYMSGTPRGEQFF
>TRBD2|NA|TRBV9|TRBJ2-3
TGTGCCAGCAGTAAGGCGGGCGGGAGAACAGATACGCAGTATTTT
CASSKAGGRTDTQYF
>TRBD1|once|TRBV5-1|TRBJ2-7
TGCGCCAGCAGCTTGGAGGGTGCGACAGGGGCCTACGAGCAGTACTTC
CASSLEGATGAYEQYF
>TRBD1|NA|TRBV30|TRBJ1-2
TGTGCCTGGTCGGGACAGGTCTATGGCTACACCTTC
CAWSGQVYGYTF
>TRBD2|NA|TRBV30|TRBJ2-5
TGTGCCTGGAGCGAGGGTTTTACAGCGGGAGTAGGTGAGACCCAGTACTTC
CAWSEGFTAGVGETQYF
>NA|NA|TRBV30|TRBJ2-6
TGTGCCTGGAGTCTTCCCGGGACTTCTGGGGCCAACGTCCTGACTTTC
CAWSLPGTSGANVLTF
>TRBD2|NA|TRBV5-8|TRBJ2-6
TGTGCCAGCAGAAAAAAAGTAGGACTAGCGTTTACCGGGGCCAACGTCCTGACTTTC
CASRKKVGLAFTGANVLTF
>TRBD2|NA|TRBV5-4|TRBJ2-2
TGTGCCAGCAGCACTGGCTCTAGCGGGTTGGGCACCGGGGAGCTGTTTTTT
CASSTGSSGLGTGELFF
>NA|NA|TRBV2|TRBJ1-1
TGTGCCAGCTTACCCTCGGGGTCAACAAATGAAGCTTTCTTT
CASLPSGSTNEAFF
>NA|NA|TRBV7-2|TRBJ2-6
TGTGCCAGCAGCCCGCCGTCGGGGGCCAACGTCCTGACTTTC
CASSPPSGANVLTF
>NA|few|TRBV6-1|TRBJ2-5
TGTGCCAGCAGTGCATTAGAGACCCAGTACTTC
CASSALETQYF
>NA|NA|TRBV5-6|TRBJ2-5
TGTGCCAGCAGCAGGACACAGGGTTTGGGTCGTTTGGAGACCCAGTACTTC
CASSRTQGLGRLETQYF
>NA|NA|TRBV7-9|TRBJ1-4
TGTGCCAGCAGCTTAGGGCAGGGGTTTGAAAAACTGTTTTTT
CASSLGQGFEKLFF
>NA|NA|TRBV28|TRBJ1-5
TGTGCCAGCAGTTCGAACTTTAGGAGGGTCGGCAATCAGCCCCAGCATTTT
CASSSNFRRVGNQPQHF
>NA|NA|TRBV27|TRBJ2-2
TGTGCCAGCAGTTCAGACATCACCGGGGAGCTGTTTTTT
CASSSDITGELFF
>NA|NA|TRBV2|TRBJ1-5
TGTGCCAGCAGTGAAGCGGGGCTCGGCAATCAGCCCCAGCATTTT
CASSEAGLGNQPQHF
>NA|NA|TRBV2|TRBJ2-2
TGTGCCAGCAGTGAAGGACCTATTACGGGCGCCGGGGAGCTGTTTTTT
CASSEGPITGAGELFF
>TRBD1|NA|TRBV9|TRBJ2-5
TGTGCCAGCAGCGTAAATCAGGGGGCGGGAGAGACCCAGTACTTC
CASSVNQGAGETQYF